What follows are 2 T cell receptor beta chains derived from one specimen sequenced in a study of post-analysis software for immune sequencing data. General observations from the study: Patients carried five TRBV segments more frequently than controls did, and TRBV5-6, TRBV5-1 and TRBV20-1 were among them.

For these receptors, no antigen is known. Tagging with unique molecular identifiers was a feature of the TCR beta cDNA libraries. Using its own MiXCR run on the PCR reads, TCRdb lists one record per CDR3 protein. The repertoire has about 810,000 distinct CDR3 sequences, around 53% of them found once; the top ten carry about 4.8%. Sequencing was done on a sample of blood. These TCRs come from a girl under 18 with multiple sclerosis.

This clonotype was detected once. In DNA form, the CDR3 reads TGCGCCAGCAGCTTGAGTGGCGCCTTGAACCAAGAGACCCAGTACTTC. Translation: CASSLSGALNQETQYF. This sequence joins TRBV5-1 and TRBJ2-5; no reliable D call. Germline CDR1 is SGHRS and CDR2 is YFSETQ. The CDR3 runs 16 residues. V lost 1 base, J lost 0 bases, and 13 bases lay in between.

The V call is TRBV20-1, the J call TRBJ1-5; D gene unclear. Germline loops: CDR1 DFQATT, CDR2 SNEGSKA (reference sequence). The CDR3 extends over 15 amino acids. V was shortened by 0 bases and J by 5 bases, with 14 bases between the two germline ends. The CDR3 sequence: CSARDLGNGYQPQHF. The CDR3 region has the DNA TGCAGTGCTAGAGATCTGGGCAACGGGTATCAGCCCCAGCATTTT.